This T cell receptor (beta chain) was found in a study of T cell responses to AZD1222 COVID-19 vaccine. This CDR3 comprises 12 residues. V lost 3 bases, J lost 7 bases, and 10 bases lay in between. CDR1 LGHDT and CDR2 YNNKEL come from the germline V gene (reference sequence). This table comes from immunoSEQ multiplex PCR, and its TCRdb copy is limited to in-frame clones, with some not included. The top ten hold roughly 4.7% of the sample, which has 120,000 to 150,000 clones, roughly nine tenths seen once. The sequence was collected from an adult in good health. The chain combines TRBV3-1 (or the pseudogene TRBV3-2) with TRBJ2-7; D gene ambiguous. This material consisted of peripheral blood, taken on day 0 of AZD1222 vaccination. CDR3 in amino acids: CASSQPVGEQYF. The CDR3 DNA reads TGTGCCAGCAGCCAGCCGGTAGGGGAGCAGTACTTC.